This T cell receptor beta chain came from a study of cytomegalovirus exposure and HLA in healthy donors. Across the whole study: A preliminary data release comprised roughly 85 million unique TCRs obtained from HLA-typed donors.

This PCR relied on a set of 60 Vbeta primers and 13 Jbeta primers. Profiled with immunoSEQ multiplex PCR; TCRdb holds only in-frame clones, not every one. The table lists 150,000 to 200,000 clones, approximately 71% of them singletons. The CDR3 is made up of 17 amino acids. In germline, CDR1 is SGHRS, CDR2 YFSETQ. V lost 4 bases, J lost 2 bases, and 15 bases stayed unmatched. The sequence was collected from a man aged 50 to 59 in good health and CMV-seronegative. The source material was PBMCs. The chain uses TRBV5-1 and TRBJ2-7; 7 bases are shared with TRBD1. The CDR3: CASSGTYTGVNPYEQYF. The CDR3 DNA is TGCGCCAGCAGCGGGACCTACACAGGGGTCAATCCCTACGAGCAGTACTTC.